The 29 T cell receptor beta chains presented below share a single source sample, sequenced in a study of T cells in Graves' hyperthyroidism and ophthalmopathy (dated by TCRdb to between 2018 and 2021). Libraries came from multiplex PCR. Sequenced on an Illumina HiSeq 2000. The TCR beta CDR3 regions were amplified from RNA transcripts. The first round of RT-PCR for the TCR CDR3 was performed with the HTBI primer set and the Qiagen OneStep RT-PCR kit. TCRdb trimmed the raw reads at Q25, called clones with MiXCR and kept productive beta chains. For every CDR3 protein sequence, its rows merge into one entry that carries the most common genes and DNA. The sample includes 600,000 to 650,000 distinct CDR3 sequences, with about 20% observed a single time. The ten largest clones take up around a third of the sample. The sequencing input was blood. The origin of the receptors is a man between 25 and 39 years old with Graves' ophthalmopathy.

The chain employs TRBV11-2 and TRBJ2-3; a possible D gene is TRBD2 (6 bases). V dropped 5 bases and J dropped 7 bases, with 25 bases sitting between them. The CDR3 length is 17 residues. Germline CDR1 SGHAT, CDR2 FQNNGV. This chain's CDR3 is CASSQTELAPNGNTQYF. CDR3 bases: TGTGCCAGCAGCCAAACCGAACTAGCCCCTAATGGAAATACGCAGTATTTT.

This clonotype showed up just a few times. The rearrangement joins TRBV5-4 to TRBJ2-5, with a weak D call TRBD2 (6 bases). With 4 bases removed from V and 2 bases from J, the gap between germline ends came to 18 bases. Germline assignment: CDR1 SGHNT and CDR2 YYREEE (reference sequence). CDR3 length equals 16 residues. The CDR3 spells CASSGRGVEQQETQYF. CDR3 nucleotides: TGTGCCAGCAGCGGCCGCGGGGTTGAGCAACAAGAGACCCAGTACTTC.

This clonotype was counted ten times or more. The J gene is TRBJ1-2, the V gene TRBV7-2; 7 nucleotides agree with TRBD1. After removal of 8 bases from V and 0 bases from J, the junction contained 12 bases not matched to a gene. The CDR3 sequence is 16 residues long. Germline values: CDR1 SGHTA, CDR2 FQGNSA. The CDR3 spells CASYLGGGVSNYGYTF. For the CDR3, the DNA is TGTGCCAGCTATTTAGGAGGGGGCGTCTCTAACTATGGCTACACCTTC.

The V call is TRBV20-1, the J call TRBJ2-7; 16 bases agree with TRBD2. The CDR3 loop spans 17 amino acids. The trim removed 0 bases at V and 4 bases at J, leaving 6 bases unmatched. Germline V gene data show CDR1 as DFQATT and CDR2 as SNEGSKA (reference sequence). The CDR3 DNA sequence: TGCAGTGCTAGAGATGGGACTAGCGGGAGGGGCTTATACGAGCAGTACTTC. Translated: CSARDGTSGRGLYEQYF.

In the case of this clonotype: This may be a read error: a much more frequent sequence differs by one nucleotide. The CDR3, as DNA: TGTGCCAGCAGCCAAACGGGAGTGGGTGAGCAGTTCTTC. This encodes CASSQTGVGEQFF. The genes are TRBV3-1 and TRBJ2-1, with TRBD2 as a possible D gene (6 bases). Trimming took off 2 bases at V and 9 bases at J, with 11 bases between the two ends. Germline V gene data show CDR1 as LGHDT and CDR2 as YNNKEL (reference sequence). CDR3 size: 13 residues.

This clonotype appeared many times. The J gene is TRBJ2-3, the V gene TRBV6-1; perhaps TRBD2 as D (7 bases). The V end was cut by 5 bases, the J end by 0 bases, with 18 bases between. The CDR3 consists of 17 residues. Germline V gene sequence: CDR1 MNHNS, CDR2 SASEGT. Here the CDR3 DNA reads TGTGCCAGCAGTCCCGGGGGCGGGAGAACTAGCACAGATACGCAGTATTTT. As protein: CASSPGGGRTSTDTQYF.

This clonotype was picked up many times. This chain joins TRBV9 and TRBJ2-7; D is uncertain. CDR3 length: 14 amino acids. V lost 0 bases and J lost 5, with 12 bases in between. CDR1 is SGDLS, CDR2 YYNGEE, per germline. The CDR3 here is CASSVGRPSDEQYF. Written as DNA, the CDR3 is TGTGCCAGCAGCGTAGGGCGACCGTCGGACGAGCAGTACTTC.

This clonotype was counted a few times. This chain links TRBV19 with TRBJ2-1; 8 nucleotides match TRBD1. The germline gives CDR1 LNHDA, CDR2 SQIVND (reference sequence). V trimming: 4 bases; J trimming: 7 bases; junction bases outside the gene matches: 9. The CDR3 contains 15 residues. CDR3 DNA sequence: TGTGCCAGTAGTAACGACAGGGGAATTAGGAATGAGCAGTTCTTC. It is translated as CASSNDRGIRNEQFF.

This clonotype occurred many times. The CDR3 protein is CASSPESGRADTQYF. CDR3 bases: TGTGCCAGCAGCCCAGAGAGCGGGAGGGCAGATACGCAGTATTTT. The chain has TRBV7-2 and TRBJ2-3, with TRBD2 matching 10 bases. V shed 5 bases, J shed 4 bases, and the junction held 6 bases outside the gene matches. Germline V gene lookup returns CDR1 SGHTA and CDR2 FQGNSA. The CDR3 consists of 15 residues.

The CDR3 region is CASSLRDRDQPQHF. DNA for the CDR3: TGTGCCAGCAGCCTCCGGGACAGAGATCAGCCCCAGCATTTT. The chain links TRBV27 to TRBJ1-5, with TRBD1 matching over 7 bases. The CDR3 totals 14 residues. Germline V CDR1 and CDR2: MNHEY, SMNVEV (reference sequence). V was clipped by 6 bases and J by 5 bases; unmatched bases: 7.

This clonotype was detected many times. This chain connects TRBV7-3 to TRBJ2-1; D might be TRBD1 (8 bases). Per the germline V gene, CDR1 is SGHTA and CDR2 is FQGTGA. Trimming stripped 5 bases from V and 6 bases from J, with 20 bases between. The CDR3 has 16 residues. For the CDR3, the DNA is TGTGCCAGCAGCCTACAGGGGGGGGGACTCCCCAATGAGCAGTTCTTC. Amino acid sequence: CASSLQGGGLPNEQFF.

This rearrangement joins TRBV20-1 to TRBJ1-3, with D tentatively TRBD1 (6 bases). V lost 3 bases, J lost 0 bases, and 18 bases lay in between. This CDR3 has 17 amino acids. Germline V CDR1 and CDR2: DFQATT, SNEGSKA (reference sequence). As DNA, the CDR3 is TGCAGTGCTAGCCCTCTGGCAGGGGCCTACTCTGGAAACACCATATATTTT. This gives the protein CSASPLAGAYSGNTIYF.

This clonotype has just a few counts. The chain is built from TRBV20-1 and TRBJ1-5; TRBD1 is a possible D gene (6 bases). Trimming cost V 6 bases and J 1 base, with 19 bases left between them. CDR3 length equals 16 residues. Per the germline V gene, CDR1 is DFQATT and CDR2 is SNEGSKA (reference sequence). The DNA of the CDR3 is TGCAGTGCCGCGCCCCGTAGGGGGGCGAGCAATCAGCCCCAGCATTTT. It encodes CSAAPRRGASNQPQHF.

This clonotype occurred many times. The chain joins TRBV12-3 or TRBV12-4 to TRBJ2-2; 7 bases align to TRBD2. Trimming took 6 bases from V and 2 from J; bases not matched to a gene: 9. The CDR3 is 16 residues long. The CDR3 here is CASSRTAGANTGELFF. The CDR3 nucleotides are TGTGCCAGCAGCCGAACGGCGGGAGCAAACACCGGGGAGCTGTTTTTT.

V is TRBV6-1 and J is TRBJ1-3, with 7 bases aligning to TRBD1. Germline-derived CDR1 and CDR2 are MNHNS and SASEGT. This CDR3 is 15 amino acids long. V dropped 6 bases and J dropped 4; count of bases not matched to a gene: 9. CDR3 bases: TGTGCCAGCAGCTCTGACAGGGAAGGAGGAAACACCATATATTTT. This sequence encodes CASSSDREGGNTIYF.

The chain recombines TRBV19 with TRBJ2-3; 13 bases line up with TRBD2. The CDR3 loop spans 17 amino acids. V shed 5 bases and J 2 bases; nucleotides not matched to a gene: 7. The germline V gene encodes CDR1 LNHDA and CDR2 SQIVND (reference sequence). This CDR3 is CASSSGTSGMNTDTQYF. The CDR3 coding sequence is TGTGCCAGTAGTTCCGGGACTAGCGGGATGAACACAGATACGCAGTATTTT.

The rearrangement joins TRBV20-1 to TRBJ2-1; 8 nucleotides line up with TRBD2. Germline trimming cut 0 bases from V and 7 bases from J; bases unmatched to any gene: 5. CDR3 length equals 14 residues. Per the germline V gene, CDR1 is DFQATT and CDR2 is SNEGSKA (reference sequence). CDR3 region: CSARDRAGVNEQFF. CDR3 nucleotide sequence: TGCAGTGCTAGAGATCGAGCGGGAGTAAATGAGCAGTTCTTC.

Only a few counts were recorded for this clonotype. The CDR3 nucleotides read TGCGCCAGCAGCTTAACACGGGTTGAGCAGTTCTTC. As protein: CASSLTRVEQFF. This chain uses TRBV5-1 with TRBJ2-1, with no clear D. The length of the CDR3 is 12 residues. Trimming took off 2 bases at V and 9 bases at J, with 9 bases between the two ends. Germline CDR1 and CDR2: SGHRS and YFSETQ.

This chain's CDR3 is CSVRQTNEKLFF. The CDR3, as DNA: TGCAGCGTTAGGCAGACAAATGAAAAACTGTTTTTT. This chain uses TRBV29-1 with TRBJ1-4; D unclear. From germline, CDR1 is SQVTM and CDR2 ANQGSEA. V was trimmed by 5 bases and J by 5 bases, leaving 9 bases between them. This CDR3 is 12 amino acids long.

This clonotype was detected a few times. This chain links TRBV6-1 with TRBJ2-4, with 7 bases fitting TRBD1. The V and J ends lost 4 bases and 2 bases, in that order; junction bases with no gene match: 8. The germline V gene has CDR1 MNHNS and CDR2 SASEGT. The length of the CDR3 is 16 residues. The CDR3 protein is CASSAPRQGTKNIQYF. Written as DNA, the CDR3 is TGTGCCAGCAGTGCACCAAGACAGGGAACCAAAAACATTCAGTACTTC.

The CDR3 coding sequence is TGTGCCAGCAGCCCCGACACGGGGGTGCCCCAGCATTTT. It translates to CASSPDTGVPQHF. The chain combines TRBV6-1 with TRBJ1-5; possible D gene TRBD1, 5 bases. The germline CDR1 and CDR2 sequences are MNHNS and SASEGT. The CDR3 contains 13 residues. Trimming took off 6 bases at V and 9 bases at J, with 15 bases between the two ends.

CDR3 sequence (DNA): TGTGCCACCAGTGATTTCGGCACAGGGCCAGGAGGGCCTATGGGCGAGCAGTACTTC. Its translation is CATSDFGTGPGGPMGEQYF. The rearrangement uses TRBV24-1 and TRBJ2-7; D is possibly TRBD1 or TRBD2 (6 bases each). The CDR3 length is 19 residues. CDR1 and CDR2 (germline): KGHDR, SFDVKD. Trimming pared 1 base from V and 6 bases from J, leaving 27 bases between.

This clonotype was seen more than once but under ten times. V usage is TRBV29-1 and J usage is TRBJ1-4; 12 bases agree with TRBD1. This CDR3 comprises 13 residues. In germline, CDR1 is SQVTM, CDR2 ANQGSEA. With 7 bases clipped from V and 7 bases from J, the junction kept 4 bases outside the gene matches. As DNA, the CDR3 is TGCAGCGCAGGGACAGGGGGCAGTGAAAAACTGTTTTTT. Its protein product is CSAGTGGSEKLFF.

This clonotype was counted only a few times. This rearrangement joins TRBV9 to TRBJ2-5; TRBD2 agrees at 8 bases. J gave up 3 bases and V 3 bases, and 7 bases lay outside the gene matches. Germline lookup yields CDR1 SGDLS and CDR2 YYNGEE. The CDR3 has 15 residues. The CDR3 reads CASSEASGGKETQYF. The CDR3 DNA follows: TGTGCCAGCAGCGAGGCCAGCGGGGGAAAAGAGACCCAGTACTTC.

This clonotype was recorded at least ten times. This chain uses TRBV28 with TRBJ2-1, with a tentative D call TRBD2 (7 bases). The V and J ends lost 2 bases and 8 bases respectively, with 16 bases between them. CDR1 MDHEN and CDR2 SYDVKM come from the germline V gene. There are 15 residues in the CDR3. The CDR3 region has the DNA TGTGCCAGCAGTTTAGGCATTAGGGGGGGGGATGAGCAGTTCTTC. This translates into CASSLGIRGGDEQFF.

This clonotype was counted a few times. The V call is TRBV19, the J call TRBJ1-1; no clear D. Germline V gene lookup returns CDR1 LNHDA and CDR2 SQIVND (reference sequence). V was shortened by 3 bases and J by 7 bases, with 9 bases between the two germline ends. This CDR3 has 12 residues. The DNA of the CDR3 is TGTGCCAGTAGTATCGAGGGCAGTGAAGCTTTCTTT. Translation gives CASSIEGSEAFF.

V gene TRBV3-1 combines with J gene TRBJ1-1, with unresolved D. CDR3 length equals 15 residues. V lost 1 base to trimming and J lost 4 bases, with 13 bases between them. Germline CDR1 reads LGHDT; CDR2 reads YNNKEL (reference sequence). The CDR3 reads CASSQGSERATEAFF. The CDR3 DNA reads as TGTGCCAGCAGCCAAGGGTCCGAGAGGGCCACTGAAGCTTTCTTT.

This clonotype was counted only a few times. The V call is TRBV30, the J call TRBJ2-7; 8 bases line up with TRBD1. The germline gives CDR1 GTSNPN, CDR2 SVGIG (reference sequence). The CDR3 consists of 14 residues. Trimming took 2 bases from V and 2 from J; bases not matched to a gene: 5. In nucleotides, the CDR3 is TGTGCCTGGAGTTACGGACAGGGCGCCTACGAGCAGTACTTC. Encoded protein: CAWSYGQGAYEQYF.

The V call is TRBV5-5, the J call TRBJ1-1; D remains ambiguous. Germline V gene sequence: CDR1 SGHKS, CDR2 YYEKEE (reference sequence). This CDR3 is 15 amino acids long. V lost 3 bases to trimming and J lost 0 bases, with 12 bases between them. This CDR3 reads CASSSARSLNTEAFF. CDR3 in DNA: TGTGCCAGCAGCTCAGCTCGCAGCCTGAACACTGAAGCTTTCTTT.